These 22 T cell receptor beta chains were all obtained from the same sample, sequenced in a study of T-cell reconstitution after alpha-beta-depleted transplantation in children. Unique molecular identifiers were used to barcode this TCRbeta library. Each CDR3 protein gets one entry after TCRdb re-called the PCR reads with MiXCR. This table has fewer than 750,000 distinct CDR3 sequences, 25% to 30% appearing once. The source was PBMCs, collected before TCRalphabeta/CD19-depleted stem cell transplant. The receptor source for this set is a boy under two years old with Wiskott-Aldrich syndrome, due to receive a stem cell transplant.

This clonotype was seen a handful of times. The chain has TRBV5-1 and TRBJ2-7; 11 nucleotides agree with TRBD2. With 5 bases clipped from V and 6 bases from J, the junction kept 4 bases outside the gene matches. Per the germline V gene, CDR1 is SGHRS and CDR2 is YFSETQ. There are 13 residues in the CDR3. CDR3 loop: CASRTSGEGEQYF. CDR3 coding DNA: TGCGCCAGCAGGACTAGCGGGGAAGGCGAGCAGTACTTC.

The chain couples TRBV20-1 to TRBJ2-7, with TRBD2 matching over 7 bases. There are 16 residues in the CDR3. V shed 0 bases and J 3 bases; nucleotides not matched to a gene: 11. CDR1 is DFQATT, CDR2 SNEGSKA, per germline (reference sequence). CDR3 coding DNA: TGCAGTGCTAGAGATAACGGTGGCGGGGGATTCTACGAGCAGTACTTC. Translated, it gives CSARDNGGGGFYEQYF.

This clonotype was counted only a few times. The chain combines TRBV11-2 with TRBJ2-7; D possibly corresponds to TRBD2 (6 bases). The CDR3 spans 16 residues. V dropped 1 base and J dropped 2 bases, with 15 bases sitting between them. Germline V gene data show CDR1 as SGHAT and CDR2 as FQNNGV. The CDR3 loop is CASSLASGGKAYEQYF. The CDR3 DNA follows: TGTGCCAGCAGCTTAGCCTCAGGCGGGAAGGCCTACGAGCAGTACTTC.

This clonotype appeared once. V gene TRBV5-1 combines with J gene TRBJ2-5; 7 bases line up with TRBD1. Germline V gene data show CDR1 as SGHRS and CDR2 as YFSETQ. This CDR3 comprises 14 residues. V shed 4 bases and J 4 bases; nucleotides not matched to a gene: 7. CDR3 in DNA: TGCGCCAGCAGCGTTACAGGGGCGGGAGAGACCCAGTACTTC. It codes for CASSVTGAGETQYF.

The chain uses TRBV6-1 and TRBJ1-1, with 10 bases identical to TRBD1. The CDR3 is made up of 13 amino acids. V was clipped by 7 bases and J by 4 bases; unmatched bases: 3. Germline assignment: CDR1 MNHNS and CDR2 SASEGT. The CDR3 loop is CASIGQGGTEAFF. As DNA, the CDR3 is TGTGCCAGCATCGGACAGGGGGGCACTGAAGCTTTCTTT.

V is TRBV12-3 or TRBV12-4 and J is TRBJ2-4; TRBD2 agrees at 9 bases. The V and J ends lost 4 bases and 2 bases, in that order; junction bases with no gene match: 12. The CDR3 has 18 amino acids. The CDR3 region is CASSSGLAVLGSKNIQYF. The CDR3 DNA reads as TGTGCCAGCAGTTCGGGACTAGCCGTCCTCGGGTCCAAAAACATTCAGTACTTC.

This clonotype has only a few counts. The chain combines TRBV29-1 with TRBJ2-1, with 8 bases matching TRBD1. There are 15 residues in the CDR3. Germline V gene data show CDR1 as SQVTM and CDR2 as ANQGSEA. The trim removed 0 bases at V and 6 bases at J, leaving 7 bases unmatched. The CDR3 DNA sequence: TGCAGCGTTGAAGATCTCGGCAGGGGGCGCAATGAGCAGTTCTTC. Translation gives CSVEDLGRGRNEQFF.

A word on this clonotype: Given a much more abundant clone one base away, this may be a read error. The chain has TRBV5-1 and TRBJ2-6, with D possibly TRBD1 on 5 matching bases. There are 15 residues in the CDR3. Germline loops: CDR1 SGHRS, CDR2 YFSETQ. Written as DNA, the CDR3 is TGCGCCAGCAGCTTGGAGGGTACTGGGGCCAACGGCCTGACTTTC. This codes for CASSLEGTGANGLTF.

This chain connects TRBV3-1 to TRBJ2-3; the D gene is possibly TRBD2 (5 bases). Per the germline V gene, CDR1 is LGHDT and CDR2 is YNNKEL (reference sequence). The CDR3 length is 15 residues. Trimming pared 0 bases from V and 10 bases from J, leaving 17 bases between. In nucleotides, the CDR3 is TGTGCCAGCAGCCAAGATCCATCTGGGAGCATCTCGCAGTATTTT. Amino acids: CASSQDPSGSISQYF.

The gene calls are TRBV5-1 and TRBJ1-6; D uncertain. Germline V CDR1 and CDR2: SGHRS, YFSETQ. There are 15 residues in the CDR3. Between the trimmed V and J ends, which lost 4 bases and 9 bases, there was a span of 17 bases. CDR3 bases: TGCGCCAGCAGCCCAACCGCCGGTGGAGGTTCACCCCTCCACTTT. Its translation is CASSPTAGGGSPLHF. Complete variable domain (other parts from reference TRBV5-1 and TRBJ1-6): KAGVTQTPRYLIKTRGQQVTLSCSPISGHRSVSWYQQTPGQGLQFLFEYFSETQRNKGNFPGRFSGRQFSNSRSEMNVSTLELGDSALYLCASSPTAGGGSPLHFGNGTRLTVT.

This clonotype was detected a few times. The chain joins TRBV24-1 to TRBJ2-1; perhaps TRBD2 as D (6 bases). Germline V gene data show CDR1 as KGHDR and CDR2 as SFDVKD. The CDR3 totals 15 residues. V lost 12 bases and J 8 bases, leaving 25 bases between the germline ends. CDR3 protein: CAPKLLAGDSYEQFF. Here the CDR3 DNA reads TGTGCCCCCAAACTACTAGCTGGAGATTCGTATGAGCAGTTCTTC.

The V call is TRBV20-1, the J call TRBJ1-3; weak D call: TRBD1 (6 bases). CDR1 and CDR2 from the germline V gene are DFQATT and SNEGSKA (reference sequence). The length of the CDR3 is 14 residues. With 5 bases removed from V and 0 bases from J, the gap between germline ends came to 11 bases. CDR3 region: CSAPDRTSGNTIYF. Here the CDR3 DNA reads TGCAGTGCTCCCGACAGGACCTCTGGAAACACCATATATTTT.

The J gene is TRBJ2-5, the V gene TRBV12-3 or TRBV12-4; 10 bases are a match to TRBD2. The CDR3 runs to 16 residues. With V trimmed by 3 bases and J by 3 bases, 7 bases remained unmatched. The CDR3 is CASSLAASGSKETQYF. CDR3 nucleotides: TGTGCCAGCAGTTTGGCGGCTAGCGGGAGTAAAGAGACCCAGTACTTC.

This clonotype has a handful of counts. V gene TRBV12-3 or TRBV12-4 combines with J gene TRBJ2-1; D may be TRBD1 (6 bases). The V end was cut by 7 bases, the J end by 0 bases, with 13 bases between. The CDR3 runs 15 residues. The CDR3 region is CASNPGQSSYNEQFF. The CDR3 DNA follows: TGTGCCAGCAACCCGGGACAAAGCTCCTACAATGAGCAGTTCTTC.

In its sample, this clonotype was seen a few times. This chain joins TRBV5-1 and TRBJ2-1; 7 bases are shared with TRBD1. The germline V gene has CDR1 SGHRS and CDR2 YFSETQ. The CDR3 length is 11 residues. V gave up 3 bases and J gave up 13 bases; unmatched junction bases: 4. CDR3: CASSSGTAQFF. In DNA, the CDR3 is TGCGCCAGCAGCTCCGGGACAGCTCAGTTCTTC. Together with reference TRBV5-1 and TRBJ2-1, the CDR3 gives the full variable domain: KAGVTQTPRYLIKTRGQQVTLSCSPISGHRSVSWYQQTPGQGLQFLFEYFSETQRNKGNFPGRFSGRQFSNSRSEMNVSTLELGDSALYLCASSSGTAQFFGPGTRLTVL.

The CDR3 DNA follows: TGTGCCAGCAGTGAATCTAAGCTGGGACTAGGGGGTAATGAGCAGTTCTTC. Protein: CASSESKLGLGGNEQFF. This sequence joins TRBV25-1 and TRBJ2-1, with TRBD2 matching over 8 bases. CDR3 length: 17 amino acids. After removal of 1 base from V and 7 bases from J, the junction contained 12 bases not matched to a gene. Germline V gene lookup returns CDR1 MGHDK and CDR2 SYGVNS.

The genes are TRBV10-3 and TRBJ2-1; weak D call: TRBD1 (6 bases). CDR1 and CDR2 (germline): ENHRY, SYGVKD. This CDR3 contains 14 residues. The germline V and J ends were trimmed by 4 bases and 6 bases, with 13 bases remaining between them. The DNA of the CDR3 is TGTGCCATCAGTGTACAGGGAGAGGGCAATGAGCAGTTCTTC. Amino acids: CAISVQGEGNEQFF.

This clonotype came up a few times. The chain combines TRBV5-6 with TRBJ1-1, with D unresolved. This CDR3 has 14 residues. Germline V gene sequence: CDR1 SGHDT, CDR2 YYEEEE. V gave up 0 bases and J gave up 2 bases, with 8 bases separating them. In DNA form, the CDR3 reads TGTGCCAGCAGCTTGGGGCCGCTAAACACTGAAGCTTTCTTT. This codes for CASSLGPLNTEAFF. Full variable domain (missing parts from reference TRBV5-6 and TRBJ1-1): DAGVTQSPTHLIKTRGQQVTLRCSPKSGHDTVSWYQQALGQGPQFIFQYYEEEERQRGNFPDRFSGHQFPNYSSELNVNALLLGDSALYLCASSLGPLNTEAFFGQGTRLTVV.

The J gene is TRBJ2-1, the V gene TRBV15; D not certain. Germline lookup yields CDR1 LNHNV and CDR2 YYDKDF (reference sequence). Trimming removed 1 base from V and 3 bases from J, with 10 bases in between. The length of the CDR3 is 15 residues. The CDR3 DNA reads TGTGCCACCAGCAGAGTGGGCACTTACTACAATGAGCAGTTCTTC. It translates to CATSRVGTYYNEQFF.

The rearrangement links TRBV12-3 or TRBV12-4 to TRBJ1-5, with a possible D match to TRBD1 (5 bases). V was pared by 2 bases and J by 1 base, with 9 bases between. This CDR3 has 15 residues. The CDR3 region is CASSLSRDSNQPQHF. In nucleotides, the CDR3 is TGTGCCAGCAGTTTATCCCGGGACAGCAATCAGCCCCAGCATTTT.

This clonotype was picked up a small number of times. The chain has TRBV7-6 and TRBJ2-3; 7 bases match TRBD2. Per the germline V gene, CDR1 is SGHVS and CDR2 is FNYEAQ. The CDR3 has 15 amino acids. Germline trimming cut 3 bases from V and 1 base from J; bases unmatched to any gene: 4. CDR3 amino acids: CASSFSLAGTDTQYF. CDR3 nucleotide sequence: TGTGCCAGCAGCTTTTCTCTAGCGGGCACAGATACGCAGTATTTT.

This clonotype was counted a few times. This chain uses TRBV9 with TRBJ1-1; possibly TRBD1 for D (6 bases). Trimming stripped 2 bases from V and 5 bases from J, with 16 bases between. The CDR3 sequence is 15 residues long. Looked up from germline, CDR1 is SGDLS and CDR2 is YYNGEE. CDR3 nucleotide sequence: TGTGCCAGCAGCGTCGCTACAGGGAGGGGTACTGAAGCTTTCTTT. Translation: CASSVATGRGTEAFF.